This TCR beta chain appears in the sequencing data of a study of blood T cells in healthy people across ages. This CDR3 region has 17 residues. V lost 1 base and J lost 3; bases outside the gene matches: 6. The germline V gene has CDR1 DFQATT and CDR2 SNEGSKA (reference sequence). This clonotype was counted between two and nine times. A sample-barcoded 5' primer and a J-beta primer mix were used in a second PCR of roughly 7 to 12 cycles. MiXCR, run by TCRdb on the 5' RACE reads, gives a single entry per CDR3 protein. The repertoire includes about 730,000 distinct CDR3 sequences, roughly 45% of them detected once, and about 20% sits in the top ten.

Sequences were obtained from blood. This TCR was sampled from an older woman in good health. The chain links TRBV20-1 to TRBJ2-2; 12 bases line up with TRBD2. CDR3 in DNA: TGCAGTGCTAGAGCGGCTAGCGGGAGGGGGGACACCGGGGAGCTGTTTTTT. Translated, it gives CSARAASGRGDTGELFF.